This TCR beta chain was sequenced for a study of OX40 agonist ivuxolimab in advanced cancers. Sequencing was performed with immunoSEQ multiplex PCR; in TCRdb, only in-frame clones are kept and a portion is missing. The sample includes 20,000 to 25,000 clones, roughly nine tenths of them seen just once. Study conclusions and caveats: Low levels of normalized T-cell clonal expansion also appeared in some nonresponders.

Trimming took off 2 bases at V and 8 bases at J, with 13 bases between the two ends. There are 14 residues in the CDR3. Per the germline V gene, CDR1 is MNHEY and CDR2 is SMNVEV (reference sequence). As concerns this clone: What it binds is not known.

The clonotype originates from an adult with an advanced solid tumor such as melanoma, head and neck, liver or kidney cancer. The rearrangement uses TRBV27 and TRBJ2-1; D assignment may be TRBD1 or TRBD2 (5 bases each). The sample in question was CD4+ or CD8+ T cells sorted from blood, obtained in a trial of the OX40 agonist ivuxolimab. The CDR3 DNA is TGTGCCAGCAGTTTAAATTCGGGGCTAGATGAGCAGTTCTTC. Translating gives CASSLNSGLDEQFF.